These T cell receptor beta chains were read from a single sample in a study of cytomegalovirus exposure and HLA in healthy donors. Using immunoSEQ multiplex PCR, the repertoire was profiled, and TCRdb retains in-frame clones only, with some absent. The data contain 100,000 to 150,000 clones, about 88% of them singletons. Sequencing was carried out using PBMCs. The receptors derive from a woman between 18 and 29 years old in good health and CMV-seronegative. Each CDR3 is given with its conserved first and last residue. A D gene is named only where the DNA matches it firmly. Size tells how often a clone was seen (once, few, many) or the class of an expanded clone, and some rows leave it out.

abundance: NA
j_gene: TRBJ1-1
v_gene: TRBV30
len: 13
d_gene: TRBD1
CDR3aa: CAWAHRGHTEAFF
CDR3nt: TGTGCCTGGGCTCACAGGGGGCACACTGAAGCTTTCTTT

abundance: NA
j_gene: TRBJ2-1
v_gene: TRBV12-5
len: 15
d_gene: TRBD1
CDR3aa: CASASVDRDVWEQFF
CDR3nt: TGTGCTAGTGCTTCGGTGGACAGGGATGTTTGGGAGCAGTTCTTC

abundance: NA
j_gene: TRBJ2-1
v_gene: TRBV5-1
len: 16
d_gene: NA
CDR3aa: CASSLERVASYNEQFF
CDR3nt: TGCGCCAGCAGCCTTGAACGGGTAGCCTCCTACAATGAGCAGTTCTTC

abundance: NA
j_gene: TRBJ1-2
v_gene: TRBV5-4
len: 13
d_gene: TRBD1
CDR3aa: CASSATGVVGYTF
CDR3nt: TGTGCCAGCAGCGCTACAGGGGTGGTTGGCTACACCTTC

abundance: few
j_gene: TRBJ1-2
v_gene: TRBV9
len: 12
d_gene: NA
CDR3aa: CASSALEAGYTF
CDR3nt: TGTGCCAGCAGTGCTCTGGAGGCCGGCTACACCTTC

abundance: NA
j_gene: TRBJ1-4
v_gene: TRBV6-1
len: 15
d_gene: TRBD1
CDR3aa: CASSVAGTGEEKLFF
CDR3nt: TGTGCCAGCAGTGTTGCCGGGACAGGGGAAGAAAAACTGTTTTTT

abundance: once
j_gene: TRBJ1-6
v_gene: TRBV19
len: 14
d_gene: NA
CDR3aa: CATSSSSYNSPLHF
CDR3nt: TGTGCCACAAGCTCGAGCTCCTATAATTCACCCCTCCACTTT

abundance: NA
j_gene: TRBJ2-2
v_gene: TRBV5-6
len: 16
d_gene: TRBD1
CDR3aa: CASSLPGTGYTGELFF
CDR3nt: TGTGCCAGCAGCTTGCCCGGGACAGGGTACACCGGGGAGCTGTTTTTT

abundance: NA
j_gene: TRBJ2-1
v_gene: TRBV6-5
len: 13
d_gene: NA
CDR3aa: CASSYSPGNEQFF
CDR3nt: TGTGCCAGCAGTTATTCCCCGGGCAATGAGCAGTTCTTC

abundance: once
j_gene: TRBJ2-7
v_gene: TRBV5-4
len: 15
d_gene: TRBD1
CDR3aa: CASSRKGQPKYEQYF
CDR3nt: TGTGCCAGCAGCCGGAAGGGACAGCCTAAATACGAGCAGTACTTC

abundance: NA
j_gene: TRBJ1-2
v_gene: TRBV29-1
len: 15
d_gene: NA
CDR3aa: CSVENWGAGDYGYTF
CDR3nt: TGCAGCGTTGAGAACTGGGGCGCTGGGGACTATGGCTACACCTTC

abundance: NA
j_gene: TRBJ1-1
v_gene: TRBV6-5
len: 15
d_gene: NA
CDR3aa: CARAGTLPGGTEAFF
CDR3nt: TGTGCCCGAGCCGGGACCCTCCCCGGGGGCACTGAAGCTTTCTTT

abundance: NA
j_gene: TRBJ1-2
v_gene: TRBV6-5
len: 14
d_gene: TRBD1
CDR3aa: CASRIDRGFYGYTF
CDR3nt: TGTGCCAGCAGGATAGACAGGGGGTTCTATGGCTACACCTTC

abundance: NA
j_gene: TRBJ1-2
v_gene: TRBV27
len: 13
d_gene: NA
CDR3aa: CASSFRDNYGYTF
CDR3nt: TGTGCCAGCAGTTTTCGGGATAACTATGGCTACACCTTC

abundance: NA
j_gene: TRBJ1-1
v_gene: TRBV5-1
len: 15
d_gene: TRBD1
CDR3aa: CASSLTTGVNTEAFF
CDR3nt: TGCGCCAGCAGCTTGACGACAGGGGTGAACACTGAAGCTTTCTTT

abundance: NA
j_gene: TRBJ1-5
v_gene: TRBV6-6
len: 15
d_gene: NA
CDR3aa: CASSYSTRGRQPQHF
CDR3nt: TGTGCCAGCAGTTACTCGACCAGGGGACGTCAGCCCCAGCATTTT

abundance: NA
j_gene: TRBJ2-1
v_gene: TRBV6-5
len: 15
d_gene: TRBD2
CDR3aa: CASSRSGGAGNEQFF
CDR3nt: TGTGCCAGCAGCCGGAGCGGGGGGGCTGGCAATGAGCAGTTCTTC

abundance: NA
j_gene: TRBJ1-5
v_gene: TRBV4-2
len: 13
d_gene: NA
CDR3aa: CASSQEGAAPQHF
CDR3nt: TGTGCCAGCAGCCAAGAGGGCGCCGCGCCCCAGCATTTT

abundance: NA
j_gene: TRBJ2-7
v_gene: TRBV6-1
len: 12
d_gene: NA
CDR3aa: CATVINYSGQYF
CDR3nt: TGTGCCACCGTAATTAATTATTCCGGGCAGTACTTC

abundance: NA
j_gene: TRBJ2-2
v_gene: TRBV7-9
len: 16
d_gene: NA
CDR3aa: CASSSWEGANTGELFF
CDR3nt: TGTGCCAGCAGCTCCTGGGAAGGGGCGAACACCGGGGAGCTGTTTTTT

abundance: few
j_gene: TRBJ1-6
v_gene: TRBV19
len: 13
d_gene: NA
CDR3aa: CASSTGSNSPLHF
CDR3nt: TGTGCCAGTAGTACCGGGAGTAATTCACCCCTCCACTTT

abundance: NA
j_gene: TRBJ2-3
v_gene: TRBV5-1
len: 17
d_gene: TRBD1
CDR3aa: CASSLEGQGAFTDTQYF
CDR3nt: TGCGCCAGCAGCTTGGAGGGACAGGGTGCTTTCACAGATACGCAGTATTTT

abundance: NA
j_gene: TRBJ1-3
v_gene: TRBV19
len: 15
d_gene: NA
CDR3aa: CASSTVDSAGNTIYF
CDR3nt: TGTGCCAGTAGTACAGTTGACAGTGCGGGAAACACCATATATTTT

abundance: NA
j_gene: TRBJ2-2
v_gene: TRBV5-1
len: 15
d_gene: TRBD2
CDR3aa: CASSLSAGGTGELFF
CDR3nt: TGCGCCAGCAGCTTGTCAGCGGGAGGCACCGGGGAGCTGTTTTTT

abundance: NA
j_gene: TRBJ2-7
v_gene: TRBV20-1
len: 11
d_gene: NA
CDR3aa: CSAFGTYEQYF
CDR3nt: TGCAGTGCTTTCGGGACCTACGAGCAGTACTTC

abundance: NA
j_gene: TRBJ2-1
v_gene: TRBV10-1
len: 11
d_gene: NA
CDR3aa: CASSGQTSMFF
CDR3nt: TGCGCCAGCAGTGGCCAGACATCTATGTTCTTC

abundance: once
j_gene: TRBJ1-6
v_gene: TRBV5-1
len: 13
d_gene: NA
CDR3aa: CASSASGDSPLHF
CDR3nt: TGCGCCAGCAGCGCGAGCGGGGATTCACCCCTCCACTTT

abundance: NA
j_gene: TRBJ2-7
v_gene: TRBV4-2
len: 14
d_gene: NA
CDR3aa: CASSQDGQGYEQYF
CDR3nt: TGTGCCAGCAGCCAAGATGGGCAGGGCTACGAGCAGTACTTC

abundance: NA
j_gene: TRBJ1-3
v_gene: TRBV2
len: 16
d_gene: NA
CDR3aa: CASSIGFGGAGNTIYF
CDR3nt: TGTGCCAGCAGTATCGGCTTTGGAGGGGCTGGAAACACCATATATTTT

abundance: NA
j_gene: TRBJ1-1
v_gene: TRBV2
len: 12
d_gene: NA
CDR3aa: CASSVVGAEAFF
CDR3nt: TGTGCCAGCAGTGTGGTCGGGGCTGAAGCTTTCTTT

abundance: NA
j_gene: TRBJ1-6
v_gene: TRBV6-1
len: 15
d_gene: NA
CDR3aa: CASSQAWGVDSPLHF
CDR3nt: TGTGCCAGCAGTCAAGCTTGGGGGGTAGATTCACCCCTCCACTTT

abundance: NA
j_gene: TRBJ2-5
v_gene: TRBV27
len: 15
d_gene: TRBD2
CDR3aa: CASSARLAGGETQYF
CDR3nt: TGTGCCAGCAGTGCCCGACTAGCGGGGGGAGAGACCCAGTACTTC

abundance: NA
j_gene: TRBJ1-4
v_gene: TRBV14
len: 13
d_gene: NA
CDR3aa: CASSQDNETKTVF
CDR3nt: TGTGCCAGCAGCCAAGATAACGAGACAAAAACTGTTTTT

abundance: NA
j_gene: TRBJ2-5
v_gene: TRBV7-9
len: 13
d_gene: TRBD1
CDR3aa: CASSGNRGETQYF
CDR3nt: TGTGCCAGCAGCGGGAACAGGGGGGAGACCCAGTACTTC

abundance: NA
j_gene: TRBJ1-5
v_gene: TRBV19
len: 13
d_gene: NA
CDR3aa: CASIQGNHQPQHF
CDR3nt: TGTGCCAGTATACAGGGTAATCATCAGCCCCAGCATTTT

abundance: NA
j_gene: TRBJ2-7
v_gene: TRBV6-5
len: 13
d_gene: NA
CDR3aa: CASSYRDNYEQYF
CDR3nt: TGTGCCAGCAGTTACCGGGACAACTACGAGCAGTACTTC

abundance: NA
j_gene: TRBJ1-4
v_gene: TRBV19
len: 17
d_gene: TRBD1
CDR3aa: CASSWTGEWATNEKLFF
CDR3nt: TGTGCCAGTAGTTGGACAGGGGAGTGGGCAACTAATGAAAAACTGTTTTTT

abundance: NA
j_gene: TRBJ2-1
v_gene: TRBV15
len: 15
d_gene: TRBD2
CDR3aa: CATSLGLAGANEQFF
CDR3nt: TGTGCCACCAGCCTGGGACTAGCGGGGGCCAATGAGCAGTTCTTC

abundance: NA
j_gene: TRBJ2-7
v_gene: TRBV6-1
len: 18
d_gene: NA
CDR3aa: CASSERFFRGSSPYEQYF
CDR3nt: TGTGCCAGCAGTGAGAGGTTTTTCCGGGGGTCGTCCCCCTACGAGCAGTACTTC

abundance: NA
j_gene: TRBJ2-5
v_gene: TRBV2
len: 13
d_gene: NA
CDR3aa: CASSIDRLETQYF
CDR3nt: TGTGCCAGCAGTATTGACAGGCTTGAGACCCAGTACTTC

abundance: NA
j_gene: TRBJ2-6
v_gene: TRBV29-1
len: 15
d_gene: NA
CDR3aa: CSVYGRDSGANVLTF
CDR3nt: TGCAGCGTTTATGGTCGGGACTCTGGGGCCAACGTCCTGACTTTC

abundance: NA
j_gene: TRBJ2-2
v_gene: TRBV5-4
len: 17
d_gene: NA
CDR3aa: CASSPDSLKQNTGELFF
CDR3nt: TGTGCCAGCAGCCCGGACAGTCTCAAACAGAACACCGGGGAGCTGTTTTTT

abundance: NA
j_gene: TRBJ2-1
v_gene: TRBV15
len: 12
d_gene: NA
CDR3aa: CATQREYNEQFF
CDR3nt: TGTGCCACGCAGAGGGAATACAATGAGCAGTTCTTC

abundance: NA
j_gene: TRBJ1-1
v_gene: TRBV11-2
len: 14
d_gene: NA
CDR3aa: CASSLDPWGNEAFF
CDR3nt: TGTGCCAGCAGCTTAGATCCGTGGGGCAATGAAGCTTTCTTT

abundance: NA
j_gene: TRBJ2-2
v_gene: TRBV4-2
len: 18
d_gene: TRBD2
CDR3aa: CASSQRPSGGAVAGELFF
CDR3nt: TGTGCCAGCAGCCAAAGGCCTAGCGGGGGGGCGGTGGCCGGGGAGCTGTTTTTT

abundance: few
j_gene: TRBJ2-7
v_gene: TRBV10-1
len: 14
d_gene: NA
CDR3aa: CAGCRGLGAYEQYF
CDR3nt: TGCGCCGGTTGCAGGGGCTTGGGTGCCTACGAGCAGTACTTC

abundance: NA
j_gene: TRBJ2-5
v_gene: TRBV29-1
len: 12
d_gene: NA
CDR3aa: CSVEVFGGQPYF
CDR3nt: TGCAGCGTTGAAGTTTTCGGGGGACAGCCTTACTTC

abundance: few
j_gene: TRBJ1-2
v_gene: TRBV18
len: 15
d_gene: TRBD1
CDR3aa: CASSPSTGTVYGYTF
CDR3nt: TGTGCCAGCTCACCCAGTACCGGGACAGTCTATGGCTACACCTTC

abundance: NA
j_gene: TRBJ1-2
v_gene: TRBV29-1
len: 13
d_gene: NA
CDR3aa: CSVRGLGSYGYTF
CDR3nt: TGCAGCGTTCGCGGTTTAGGTTCCTATGGCTACACCTTC

abundance: NA
j_gene: TRBJ2-7
v_gene: TRBV6-5
len: 13
d_gene: TRBD2
CDR3aa: CASGRGGSYEQYF
CDR3nt: TGTGCCAGCGGGCGGGGGGGCTCCTACGAGCAGTACTTC

abundance: NA
j_gene: TRBJ1-2
v_gene: TRBV5-1
len: 14
d_gene: TRBD1
CDR3aa: CASSPGQGGRGYTF
CDR3nt: TGCGCCAGCAGTCCCGGACAGGGGGGCCGTGGCTACACCTTC

abundance: NA
j_gene: TRBJ2-3
v_gene: TRBV5-1
len: 16
d_gene: TRBD1
CDR3aa: CASSLPGQGVSDTQYF
CDR3nt: TGCGCCAGCAGCCTACCGGGACAGGGCGTATCGGATACGCAGTATTTT

abundance: few
j_gene: TRBJ2-7
v_gene: TRBV11-2
len: 14
d_gene: NA
CDR3aa: CASSPRGSGYEQYF
CDR3nt: TGTGCCAGCAGCCCCCGGGGGTCGGGTTACGAGCAGTACTTC

abundance: NA
j_gene: TRBJ1-1
v_gene: TRBV11-1
len: 17
d_gene: NA
CDR3aa: CASSLVFRQDSNTEAFF
CDR3nt: TGTGCCAGCAGCTTAGTTTTTCGGCAGGACTCAAACACTGAAGCTTTCTTT

abundance: NA
j_gene: TRBJ2-1
v_gene: TRBV27
len: 15
d_gene: TRBD1
CDR3aa: CASRVGQVSYNEQFF
CDR3nt: TGTGCCAGCAGGGTGGGACAGGTCTCCTACAATGAGCAGTTCTTC

abundance: NA
j_gene: TRBJ1-2
v_gene: TRBV5-6
len: 14
d_gene: TRBD1
CDR3aa: CASSLAGQFYGYTF
CDR3nt: TGTGCCAGCAGCTTGGCGGGACAGTTCTATGGCTACACCTTC

abundance: NA
j_gene: TRBJ1-2
v_gene: TRBV5-1
len: 13
d_gene: TRBD1
CDR3aa: CASSSTGLDGYTF
CDR3nt: TGCGCCAGCAGCTCGACAGGGTTAGATGGCTACACCTTC

abundance: NA
j_gene: TRBJ2-3
v_gene: TRBV9
len: 17
d_gene: TRBD2
CDR3aa: CASSARTGRVFTDTQYF
CDR3nt: TGTGCCAGCAGCGCCAGGACTGGGAGGGTTTTCACAGATACGCAGTATTTT

abundance: NA
j_gene: TRBJ1-2
v_gene: TRBV2
len: 12
d_gene: NA
CDR3aa: CASSDLIYGYTF
CDR3nt: TGTGCCAGCAGTGATCTTATCTATGGCTACACCTTC

abundance: NA
j_gene: TRBJ1-2
v_gene: TRBV7-9
len: 14
d_gene: NA
CDR3aa: CASSPRLSPYGYTF
CDR3nt: TGTGCCAGCAGCCCCAGGTTAAGTCCCTATGGCTACACCTTC